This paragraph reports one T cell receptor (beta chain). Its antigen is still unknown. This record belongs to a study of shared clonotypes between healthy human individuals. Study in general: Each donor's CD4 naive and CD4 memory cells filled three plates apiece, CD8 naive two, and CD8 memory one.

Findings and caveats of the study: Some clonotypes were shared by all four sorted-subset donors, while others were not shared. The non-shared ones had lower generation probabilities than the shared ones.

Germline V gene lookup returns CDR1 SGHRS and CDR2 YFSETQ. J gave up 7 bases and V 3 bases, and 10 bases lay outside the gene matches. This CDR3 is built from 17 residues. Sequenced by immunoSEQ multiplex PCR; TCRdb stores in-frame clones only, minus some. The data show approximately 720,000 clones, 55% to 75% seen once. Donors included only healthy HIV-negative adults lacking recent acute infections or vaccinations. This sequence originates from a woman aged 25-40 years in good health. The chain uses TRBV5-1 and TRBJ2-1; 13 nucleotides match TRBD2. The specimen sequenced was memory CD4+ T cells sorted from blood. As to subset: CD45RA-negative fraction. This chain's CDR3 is CASSSKATLAGGNEQFF. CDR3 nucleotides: TGCGCCAGCAGCTCCAAAGCGACACTAGCGGGAGGGAATGAGCAGTTCTTC.